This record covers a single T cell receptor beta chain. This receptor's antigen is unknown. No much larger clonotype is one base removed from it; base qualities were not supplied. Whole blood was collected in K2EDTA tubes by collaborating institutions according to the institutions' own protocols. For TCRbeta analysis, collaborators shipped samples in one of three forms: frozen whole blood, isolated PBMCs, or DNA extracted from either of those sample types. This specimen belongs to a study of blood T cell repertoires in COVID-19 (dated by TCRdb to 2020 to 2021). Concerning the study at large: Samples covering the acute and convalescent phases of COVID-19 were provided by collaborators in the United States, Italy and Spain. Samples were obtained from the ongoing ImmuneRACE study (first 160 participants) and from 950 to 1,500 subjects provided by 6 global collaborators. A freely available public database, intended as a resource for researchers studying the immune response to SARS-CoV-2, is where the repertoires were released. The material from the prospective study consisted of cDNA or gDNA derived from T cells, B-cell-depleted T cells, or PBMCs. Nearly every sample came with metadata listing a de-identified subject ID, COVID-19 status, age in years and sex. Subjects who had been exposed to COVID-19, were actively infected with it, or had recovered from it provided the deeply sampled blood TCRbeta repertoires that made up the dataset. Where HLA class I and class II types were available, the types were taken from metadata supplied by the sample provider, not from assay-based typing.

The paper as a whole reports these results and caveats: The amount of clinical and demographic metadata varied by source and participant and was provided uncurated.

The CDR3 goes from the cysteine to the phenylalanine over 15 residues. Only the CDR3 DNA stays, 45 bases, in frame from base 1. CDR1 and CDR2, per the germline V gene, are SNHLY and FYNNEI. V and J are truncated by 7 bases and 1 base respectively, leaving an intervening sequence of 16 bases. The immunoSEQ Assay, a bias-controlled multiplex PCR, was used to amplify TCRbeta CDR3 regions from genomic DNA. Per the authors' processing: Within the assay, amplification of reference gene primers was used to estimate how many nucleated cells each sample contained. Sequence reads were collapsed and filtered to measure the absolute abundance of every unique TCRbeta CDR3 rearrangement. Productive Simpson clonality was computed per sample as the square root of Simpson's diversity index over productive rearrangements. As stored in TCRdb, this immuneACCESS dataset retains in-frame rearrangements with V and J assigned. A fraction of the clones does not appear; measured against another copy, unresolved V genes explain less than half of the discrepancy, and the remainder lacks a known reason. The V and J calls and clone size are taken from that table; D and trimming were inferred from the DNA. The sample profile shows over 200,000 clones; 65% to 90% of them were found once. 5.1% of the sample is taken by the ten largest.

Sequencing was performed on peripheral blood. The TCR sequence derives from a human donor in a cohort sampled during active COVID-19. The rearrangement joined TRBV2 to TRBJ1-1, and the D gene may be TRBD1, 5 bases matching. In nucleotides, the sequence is TGTGCCAGCACCCCCCCAGGGAATGCGAACACTGAAGCTTTCTTT. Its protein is CASTPPGNANTEAFF.